This passage covers 25 T cell receptor beta chains from one sample sequenced in a study of cytomegalovirus exposure and HLA in healthy donors. PCR employed 60 Vbeta and 13 Jbeta primers. Sequencing was performed with immunoSEQ multiplex PCR; in TCRdb, only in-frame clones are kept and a portion is missing. The repertoire holds fewer than 200,000 clones, with under 90% as singletons. Sequenced material: PBMCs. The receptors stem from a male donor in good health and CMV-seronegative.

This chain uses TRBV7-2 with TRBJ1-2; D not certain. This CDR3 has 14 amino acids. CDR1 and CDR2 (germline): SGHTA, FQGNSA. The V end lost 5 bases, the J end lost 8 bases, and 18 bases lay between the germline ends. The CDR3 protein is CASSQDTYLTGYTF. CDR3 coding DNA: TGTGCCAGCAGCCAAGACACTTACTTAACCGGCTACACCTTC. The full variable domain, with the rest looked up from reference TRBV7-2 and TRBJ1-2, is GAGVSQSPSNKVTEKGKDVELRCDPISGHTALYWYRQSLGQGLEFLIYFQGNSAPDKSGLPSDRFSAERTGGSVSTLTIQRTQQEDSAVYLCASSQDTYLTGYTFGSGTRLTVV.

The chain uses TRBV11-3 and TRBJ1-1, with D tentatively TRBD1 (5 bases). CDR3 length equals 14 residues. Germline loops: CDR1 SGHNT, CDR2 YENEEA. Trimming took off 6 bases at V and 4 bases at J, with 15 bases between the two ends. Here the CDR3 DNA reads TGTGCCAGCAGTCCAGGTGGGCAGGGCACTGAAGCTTTCTTT. It encodes CASSPGGQGTEAFF.

This sequence joins TRBV5-6 and TRBJ2-1; D ambiguous. CDR3 length: 15 residues. Germline V gene lookup returns CDR1 SGHDT and CDR2 YYEEEE. V was shortened by 0 bases and J by 0 bases, with 7 bases between the two germline ends. CDR3 region: CASSLGQASYNEQFF. For the CDR3, the DNA is TGTGCCAGCAGCTTGGGGCAGGCCTCCTACAATGAGCAGTTCTTC.

The CDR3 region is CASSPDRGYEQYF. CDR3 coding DNA: TGTGCCAGCAGCCCTGACAGGGGATACGAGCAGTACTTC. This chain joins TRBV2 and TRBJ2-7, with 8 nucleotides matching TRBD1. Germline V lookup: CDR1 SNHLY, CDR2 FYNNEI. V shed 6 bases and J 4 bases; nucleotides not matched to a gene: 5. The CDR3 loop spans 13 amino acids.

This sequence joins TRBV19 and TRBJ1-2, with TRBD1 identical over 8 bases. Germline CDR1 is LNHDA and CDR2 is SQIVND (reference sequence). CDR3 length equals 14 residues. V shed 5 bases, J shed 3 bases, and the junction held 5 bases outside the gene matches. In DNA form, the CDR3 reads TGTGCCAGTAGTTCAGGGGGCGCGGACTATGGCTACACCTTC. Encoded protein: CASSSGGADYGYTF.

This clone came up a few times. The rearrangement uses TRBV27 and TRBJ2-7; D might be TRBD1 (6 bases). Germline CDR1 reads MNHEY; CDR2 reads SMNVEV (reference sequence). The V end was cut by 8 bases, the J end by 6 bases, with 14 bases between. CDR3 length: 12 amino acids. The CDR3 sequence is CASADRIGEQYF. CDR3 DNA: TGTGCCAGCGCTGACAGGATCGGCGAGCAGTACTTC.

This chain uses TRBV14 with TRBJ2-5, with D perhaps matching TRBD2 (6 bases). The V end lost 2 bases, the J end lost 5 bases, and 24 bases lay between the germline ends. The CDR3 runs to 18 residues. Germline V lookup: CDR1 SGHDN, CDR2 FVKESK. Here the CDR3 DNA reads TGTGCCAGCAGCCAAACCCCAGGGTTTGGGGGGACTCAGGAGACCCAGTACTTC. Residues: CASSQTPGFGGTQETQYF.

This chain uses TRBV4-1 with TRBJ2-5, with 9 bases lining up with TRBD2. V shed 4 bases and J 4 bases; nucleotides not matched to a gene: 4. CDR1 and CDR2 from the germline V gene are MGHRA and YSYEKL. The CDR3 spans 14 residues. CDR3 loop: CASSPGTSRETQYF. CDR3 in DNA: TGCGCCAGCAGCCCGGGGACTAGCAGAGAGACCCAGTACTTC.

The chain couples TRBV4-1 to TRBJ2-7; 9 bases are shared with TRBD2. V shed 4 bases and J 4 bases; nucleotides not matched to a gene: 5. The CDR3 contains 14 residues. CDR1 is MGHRA and CDR2 is YSYEKL in the germline V gene. The CDR3 spells CASSPLAGRYEQYF. In DNA form, the CDR3 reads TGCGCCAGCAGCCCCCTAGCGGGGAGGTACGAGCAGTACTTC.

The chain couples TRBV28 to TRBJ2-7, with a tentative D call TRBD1 (5 bases). V lost 5 bases and J 7 bases, leaving 18 bases between the germline ends. The CDR3 totals 14 residues. CDR1 and CDR2 (germline): MDHEN, SYDVKM. The chain's CDR3 is CASSKGIQVGEQYF. The DNA of the CDR3 is TGTGCCAGCAGTAAGGGTATACAGGTGGGTGAGCAGTACTTC.

The chain recombines TRBV9 with TRBJ1-2; D is undetermined. CDR3 size: 14 residues. Trimming left V 5 bases short and J 6 bases short, with 17 bases between. Germline CDR1 reads SGDLS; CDR2 reads YYNGEE. This chain's CDR3 is CASSASGPSNGYTF. CDR3 DNA: TGTGCCAGCAGTGCCTCTGGGCCCAGCAATGGCTACACCTTC.

The chain is built from TRBV11-2 and TRBJ2-7; tentatively, D is TRBD1 (5 bases). Looked up from germline, CDR1 is SGHAT and CDR2 is FQNNGV. V dropped 4 bases and J dropped 3 bases, with 16 bases sitting between them. The CDR3 totals 15 residues. The CDR3: CASSSSWGANYEQYF. CDR3 in DNA: TGTGCCAGCAGCTCCTCTTGGGGCGCGAACTACGAGCAGTACTTC.

This chain joins TRBV7-8 and TRBJ1-4; 8 nucleotides align to TRBD1. Germline lookup yields CDR1 SGHVS and CDR2 FQNEAQ. The junction had 6 bases not matched to a gene; V was cut back by 5 bases and J by 4 bases. There are 15 residues in the CDR3. CDR3 sequence reads: CASSITGTGNEKLFF. The CDR3 coding sequence is TGTGCCAGCAGCATTACCGGGACAGGTAATGAAAAACTGTTTTTT.

This rearrangement joins TRBV28 to TRBJ2-1, with D hard to call. The CDR3 runs 15 residues. Trimming stripped 5 bases from V and 0 bases from J, with 11 bases between. CDR1 MDHEN and CDR2 SYDVKM come from the germline V gene. The CDR3 sequence: CASSPSRSSYNEQFF. CDR3 in DNA: TGTGCCAGCAGTCCGTCTAGGAGCTCCTACAATGAGCAGTTCTTC.

V is TRBV18 and J is TRBJ1-2, with D tentatively TRBD1 (6 bases). V shed 3 bases and J shed 4 bases, with 9 bases lying between them. CDR1 and CDR2 (germline): KGHSH, LQKENI. The CDR3 sequence is 13 residues long. CDR3 sequence: CASSPVDSYGYTF. CDR3 nucleotides: TGTGCCAGCTCACCGGTGGACAGCTATGGCTACACCTTC.

The V and J genes are TRBV7-3 and TRBJ1-5; D is undetermined. CDR1 is SGHTA, CDR2 FQGTGA, per germline. The CDR3 totals 16 residues. With 2 bases removed from V and 3 bases from J, the gap between germline ends came to 14 bases. The CDR3 spells CASSLHEPRANQPQHF. The CDR3 DNA reads as TGTGCCAGCAGCTTACACGAGCCGCGGGCCAATCAGCCCCAGCATTTT.

This clone was seen just once. V is TRBV5-1 and J is TRBJ1-1; 9 bases are shared with TRBD1. Trimming at V came to 1 base and at J to 3 bases, leaving 10 bases not matched to a gene. This CDR3 has 17 residues. Germline V gene sequence: CDR1 SGHRS, CDR2 YFSETQ. CDR3 sequence (DNA): TGCGCCAGCAGCTTGTGGGGCCCGGGACAGGGCTACACTGAAGCTTTCTTT. Protein product: CASSLWGPGQGYTEAFF.

This rearrangement joins TRBV4-2 to TRBJ2-1; 7 bases align to TRBD1. The CDR3 contains 14 residues. V lost 2 bases to trimming and J lost 8 bases; unmatched junction nucleotides: 6. Germline V lookup: CDR1 LGHNA, CDR2 YNFKEQ. For the CDR3, the DNA is TGTGCCAGCAGCCAACCCGACAGGGCCTATGAGCAGTTCTTC. Its protein product is CASSQPDRAYEQFF.

The chain uses TRBV11-2 and TRBJ1-1, with 7 bases aligning to TRBD1. Germline CDR1 and CDR2: SGHAT and FQNNGV. Trimming cost V 5 bases and J 0 bases; bases outside gene matches: 6. CDR3 size: 15 residues. CDR3 residues: CASSTRGQVNTEAFF. The CDR3 DNA sequence: TGTGCCAGCAGCACGAGAGGACAGGTGAACACTGAAGCTTTCTTT.

This chain connects TRBV19 to TRBJ2-4; tentative D call: TRBD1 (5 bases). Trimming removed 1 base from V and 5 bases from J, with 9 bases in between. In germline, CDR1 is LNHDA, CDR2 SQIVND (reference sequence). CDR3 length: 14 amino acids. The CDR3 here is CASSIAGRENIQYF. For the CDR3, the DNA is TGTGCCAGTAGTATAGCGGGCAGGGAAAACATTCAGTACTTC.

The rearrangement uses TRBV5-6 and TRBJ2-7; 16 positions match TRBD2. This CDR3 spans 18 amino acids. V shed 4 bases and J 6 bases; nucleotides not matched to a gene: 13. The V gene's germline CDR1 is SGHDT and CDR2 YYEEEE. CDR3 in DNA: TGTGCCAGCAGCCTATATACCGGGACTAGCGGGAGGGGTCTCGAGCAGTACTTC. Its translation: CASSLYTGTSGRGLEQYF.

J is TRBJ2-4 and V is TRBV25-1; 10 positions match TRBD1. V was clipped by 6 bases and J by 1 base; unmatched bases: 3. Per germline, CDR1 MGHDK and CDR2 SYGVNS. This CDR3 has 15 residues. This CDR3 reads CASRGTGAAKNIQYF. The CDR3 bases are TGTGCCAGCAGGGGGACAGGGGCGGCCAAAAACATTCAGTACTTC. Full variable domain (missing parts from reference TRBV25-1 and TRBJ2-4): EADIYQTPRYLVIGTGKKITLECSQTMGHDKMYWYQQDPGMELHLIHYSYGVNSTEKGDLSSESTVSRIRTEHFPLTLESARPSHTSQYLCASRGTGAAKNIQYFGAGTRLSVL.

The chain is built from TRBV9 and TRBJ2-3; D perhaps matches TRBD2 (5 bases). The length of the CDR3 is 15 residues. V was shortened by 0 bases and J by 2 bases, with 10 bases between the two germline ends. Germline assignment: CDR1 SGDLS and CDR2 YYNGEE. In DNA form, the CDR3 reads TGTGCCAGCAGCGTAGCGGGGAGTATCACAGATACGCAGTATTTT. This sequence encodes CASSVAGSITDTQYF.

The J gene is TRBJ1-2, the V gene TRBV10-3, with D unresolved. Germline V gene lookup returns CDR1 ENHRY and CDR2 SYGVKD. CDR3 length equals 14 residues. Trimming stripped 0 bases from V and 7 bases from J, with 12 bases between. CDR3 nucleotide sequence: TGTGCCATCAGTGAGTCTCTAACCGCGGGTGGCTACACCTTC. It specifies CAISESLTAGGYTF.

CDR3 in amino acids: CASSDSGQYQPQHF. CDR3 DNA: TGTGCCAGCAGTGACTCGGGACAGTATCAGCCCCAGCATTTT. The chain recombines TRBV6-1 with TRBJ1-5; 7 nucleotides match TRBD1. Trimming took 3 bases from V and 5 from J; bases not matched to a gene: 4. Germline V gene sequence: CDR1 MNHNS, CDR2 SASEGT. This CDR3 contains 14 residues.